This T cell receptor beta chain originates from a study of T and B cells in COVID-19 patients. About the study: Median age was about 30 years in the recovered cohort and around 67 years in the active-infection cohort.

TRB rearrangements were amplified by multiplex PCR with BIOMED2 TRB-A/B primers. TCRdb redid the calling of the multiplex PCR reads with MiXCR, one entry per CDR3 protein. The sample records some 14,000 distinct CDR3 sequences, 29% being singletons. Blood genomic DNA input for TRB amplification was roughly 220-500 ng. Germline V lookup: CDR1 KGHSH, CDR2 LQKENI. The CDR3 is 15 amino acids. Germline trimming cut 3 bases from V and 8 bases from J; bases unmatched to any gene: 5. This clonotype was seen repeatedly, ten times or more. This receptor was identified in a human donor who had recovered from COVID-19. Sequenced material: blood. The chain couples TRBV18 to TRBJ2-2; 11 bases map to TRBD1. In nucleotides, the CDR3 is TGTGCCAGCTCACCGGACAGGGGGCAACTTGGGGAGCTGTTTTTT. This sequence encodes CASSPDRGQLGELFF.